These 4 T cell receptor beta chains share one sample of origin, sequenced in a study of cytomegalovirus exposure and HLA in healthy donors. The PCR employed 60 Vbeta primers together with 13 Jbeta primers. Method: immunoSEQ multiplex PCR; TCRdb's copy keeps in-frame clones and lacks some. The sample has under 130,000 clones; around 74% are singletons. The sequenced sample consisted of PBMCs. The receptors shown here come from a woman aged 40 to 50 in good health and CMV-seropositive.

In DNA form, the CDR3 reads TGCGCCAGCAGCCAAGATATTTTGCGGGAGAACACTGAAGCTTTCTTT. It specifies CASSQDILRENTEAFF. The chain has TRBV4-3 and TRBJ1-1; D is unclear. The length of the CDR3 is 16 residues. Trimming took off 0 bases at V and 1 base at J, with 12 bases between the two ends. Germline-derived CDR1 and CDR2 are LGHNA and YSLEER.

V gene TRBV28 combines with J gene TRBJ1-2; D perhaps matches TRBD1 (6 bases). The CDR3 runs 12 residues. Germline loops: CDR1 MDHEN, CDR2 SYDVKM. V was cut by 2 bases and J by 13 bases, with 14 bases left in between. The CDR3 region has the DNA TGTGCCAGCAGTTTAAGACAGGCCTTTGGCACCTTC. Amino acid sequence: CASSLRQAFGTF.

V usage is TRBV5-4 and J usage is TRBJ1-3; D is perhaps TRBD1 (5 bases). The CDR3 is made up of 14 amino acids. The germline CDR1 and CDR2 sequences are SGHNT and YYREEE (reference sequence). V lost 2 bases and J lost 4, with 10 bases in between. The DNA for the CDR3 is TGTGCCAGCAGCTTTACAGGTCCCGGAAACACCATATATTTT. Its translation is CASSFTGPGNTIYF.

This chain links TRBV9 with TRBJ2-2; the D gene is possibly TRBD2 (6 bases). The CDR3 runs 14 residues. Germline V lookup: CDR1 SGDLS, CDR2 YYNGEE. V gave up 0 bases and J gave up 7 bases, with 10 bases separating them. This chain's CDR3 is CASSVAGEVGELFF. Written as DNA, the CDR3 is TGTGCCAGCAGCGTAGCGGGAGAGGTCGGGGAGCTGTTTTTT.